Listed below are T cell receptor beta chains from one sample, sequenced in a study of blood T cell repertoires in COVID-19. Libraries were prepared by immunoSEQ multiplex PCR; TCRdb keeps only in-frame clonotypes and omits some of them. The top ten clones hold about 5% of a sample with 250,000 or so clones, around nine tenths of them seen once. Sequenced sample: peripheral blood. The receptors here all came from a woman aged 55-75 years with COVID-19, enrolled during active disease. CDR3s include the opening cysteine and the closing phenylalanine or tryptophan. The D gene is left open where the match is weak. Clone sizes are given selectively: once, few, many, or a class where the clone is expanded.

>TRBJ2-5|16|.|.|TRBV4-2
CASSQQRDRLGETQYF
TGTGCCAGCAGCCAGCAGAGAGACCGCCTCGGGGAGACCCAGTACTTC
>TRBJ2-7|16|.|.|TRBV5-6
CASSTRGGSLIYEQYF
TGTGCCAGCAGCACCCGAGGGGGTTCGTTAATCTACGAGCAGTACTTC
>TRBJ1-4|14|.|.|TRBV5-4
CASSLGSGNEKLFF
TGTGCCAGCAGCCTGGGGTCGGGTAATGAAAAACTGTTTTTT
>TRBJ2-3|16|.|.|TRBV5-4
CASSPGQGGPTDTQYF
TGTGCCAGCAGCCCAGGACAGGGAGGGCCCACAGATACGCAGTATTTT
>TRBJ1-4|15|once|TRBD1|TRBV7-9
CASSWGQGTNEKLFF
TGTGCCAGCAGCTGGGGACAGGGGACTAATGAAAAACTGTTTTTT
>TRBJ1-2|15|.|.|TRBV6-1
CASSEGAHQVYGYTF
TGTGCCAGCAGTGAAGGGGCCCACCAGGTCTATGGCTACACCTTC
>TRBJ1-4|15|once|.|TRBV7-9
CASSPQGGHTEKLFF
TGTGCCAGCAGCCCCCAAGGTGGACACACAGAAAAACTGTTTTTT
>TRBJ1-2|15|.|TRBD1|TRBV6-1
CASSEGETGTYGYTF
TGTGCCAGCAGTGAAGGCGAGACAGGGACCTATGGCTACACCTTC
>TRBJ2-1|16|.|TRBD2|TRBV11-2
CASSFVSGLDYNEQFF
TGTGCCAGCAGCTTCGTGTCGGGACTAGACTACAATGAGCAGTTCTTC
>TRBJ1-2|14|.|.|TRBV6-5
CASRNRGGVYGYTF
TGTGCCAGCAGAAATAGGGGGGGCGTCTATGGCTACACCTTC
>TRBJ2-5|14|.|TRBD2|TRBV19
CASSGTSGKETQYF
TGTGCCAGTTCCGGGACTAGCGGAAAAGAGACCCAGTACTTC
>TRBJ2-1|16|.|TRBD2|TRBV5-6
CASSLRAGASHNEQFF
TGTGCCAGCAGCTTGAGAGCGGGAGCCTCCCACAATGAGCAGTTCTTC
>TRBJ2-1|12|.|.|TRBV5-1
CASSRPGDEQFF
TGCGCCAGCAGCAGACCAGGGGATGAGCAGTTCTTC
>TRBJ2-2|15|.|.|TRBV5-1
CASSSRTANTGELFF
TGCGCCAGCAGCTCAAGGACAGCGAACACCGGGGAGCTGTTTTTT
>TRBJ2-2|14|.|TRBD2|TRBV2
CASISRGGTGELFF
TGTGCCAGCATCTCGCGGGGGGGGACCGGGGAGCTGTTTTTT
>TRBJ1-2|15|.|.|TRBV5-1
CASSLVTGLGLGYTF
TGCGCCAGCAGCTTGGTAACGGGCCTCGGACTCGGCTACACCTTC
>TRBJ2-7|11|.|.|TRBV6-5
CASMRREEQYF
TGTGCCAGTATGCGGCGGGAAGAGCAGTACTTC
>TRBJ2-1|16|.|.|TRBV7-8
CASSLELETVYNEQFF
TGTGCCAGCAGCTTAGAATTGGAGACGGTCTACAATGAGCAGTTCTTC
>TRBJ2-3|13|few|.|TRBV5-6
CASSRPGGDTQYF
TGTGCCAGCAGCCGCCCAGGTGGGGATACGCAGTATTTT
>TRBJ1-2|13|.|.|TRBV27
CASTTVGNYGYTF
TGTGCCAGCACCACGGTCGGTAACTATGGCTACACCTTC
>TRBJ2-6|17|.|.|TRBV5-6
CASSPRRRGGGANVLTF
TGTGCCAGCAGCCCCCGGCGGAGGGGAGGTGGGGCCAACGTCCTGACTTTC
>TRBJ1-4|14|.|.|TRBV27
CASSLGGRGEKLFF
TGTGCCAGCAGTTTAGGAGGGAGAGGGGAAAAACTGTTTTTT
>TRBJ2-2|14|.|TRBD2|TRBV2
CASKGTTNTGELFF
TGTGCCAGCAAAGGGACTACGAACACCGGGGAGCTGTTTTTT
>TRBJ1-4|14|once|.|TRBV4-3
CASSKSGLAEKLFF
TGCGCCAGTTCTAAATCAGGGTTGGCAGAAAAACTGTTTTTT
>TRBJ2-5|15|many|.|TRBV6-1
CASSELRQAAGTQYF
TGTGCCAGCAGTGAACTTCGACAGGCCGCCGGGACCCAGTACTTC
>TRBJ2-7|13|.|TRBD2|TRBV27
CASSISSGYEQYF
TGTGCCAGCAGTATATCTAGCGGCTACGAGCAGTACTTC
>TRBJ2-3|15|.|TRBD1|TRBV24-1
CATSMTGVHTDTQYF
TGTGCCACCAGCATGACAGGGGTTCACACAGATACGCAGTATTTT
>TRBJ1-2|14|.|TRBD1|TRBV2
CASSDRGANYGYTF
TGTGCCAGCAGCGACAGGGGAGCTAACTATGGCTACACCTTC
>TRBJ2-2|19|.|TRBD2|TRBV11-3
CASSLVRFDVAGATGELFF
TGTGCCAGCAGCTTAGTTCGATTTGACGTAGCGGGAGCGACCGGGGAGCTGTTTTTT
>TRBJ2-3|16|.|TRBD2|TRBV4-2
CASSQGGTSGTDTQYF
TGTGCCAGCAGCCAAGGGGGGACTAGCGGTACAGATACGCAGTATTTT
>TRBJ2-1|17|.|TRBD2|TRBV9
CASSVGPAGGPDNEQFF
TGTGCCAGCAGCGTAGGTCCAGCGGGAGGGCCAGACAATGAGCAGTTCTTC
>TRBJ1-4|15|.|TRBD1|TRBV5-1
CASSRSGTGEEKLFF
TGCGCCAGCAGCCGATCCGGGACAGGGGAAGAAAAACTGTTTTTT
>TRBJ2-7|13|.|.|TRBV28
CASRRPQGSEQYF
TGTGCCAGCAGGCGGCCCCAGGGTTCCGAGCAGTACTTC
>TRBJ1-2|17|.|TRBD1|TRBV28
CASSPISRGRVPYGYTF
TGTGCCAGCAGTCCAATCTCCAGGGGGCGCGTCCCTTATGGCTACACCTTC
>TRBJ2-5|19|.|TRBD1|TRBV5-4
CASSLSYSRDRGPGETQYF
TGTGCCAGCAGCTTATCTTATTCCCGGGACAGGGGGCCGGGTGAGACCCAGTACTTC